The TCR beta chain under discussion was sequenced for a study of immune heterogeneity within non-small cell lung tumors. Study-wide points: A significant, moderate positive correlation (R about 0.34) linked local T-cell clonality and tumor mutational burden.

With 32 V and 13 J primers, multiplex PCR amplified the TCR beta CDR3. TCRdb redid the calling of the multiplex PCR reads with MiXCR, one entry per CDR3 protein. The sample contains roughly 20,000 distinct CDR3 sequences, around 30% of which appear only once. For each sample, template was roughly 640 ng of bulk tumor genomic DNA. Doctors removed several biopsies from each primary tumor during surgery, keeping them far apart. With untreated, newly diagnosed non-small cell lung cancer, the patients went on to undergo curative surgery. Everyone who gave samples had just been diagnosed with non-small cell lung cancer and was having surgery with curative intent. Trimming removed 2 bases from V and 1 base from J, with 9 bases in between. This CDR3 region has 14 residues. Germline CDR1 LNHNV, CDR2 YYDKDF (reference sequence). This clonotype was seen many times. Its antigen is unidentified.

The receptor was derived from a man aged 40-49 years with non-small cell lung cancer. The specimen sequenced was lung tumor tissue. V usage is TRBV15 and J usage is TRBJ2-7, with D possibly matching TRBD1 (5 bases). The CDR3 DNA reads TGTGCCACCAGCAGAACCGACAGATCCTACGAGCAGTACTTC. It encodes CATSRTDRSYEQYF.